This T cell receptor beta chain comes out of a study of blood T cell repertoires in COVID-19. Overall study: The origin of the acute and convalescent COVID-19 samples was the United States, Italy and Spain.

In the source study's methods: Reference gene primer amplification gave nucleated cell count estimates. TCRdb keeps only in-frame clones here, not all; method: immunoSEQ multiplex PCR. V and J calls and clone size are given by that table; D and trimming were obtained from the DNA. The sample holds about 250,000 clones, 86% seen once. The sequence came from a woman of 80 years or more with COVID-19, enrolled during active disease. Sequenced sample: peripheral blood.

The CDR3 loop reads CASSPSNDYNEQFF. In DNA form, the CDR3 reads TGTGCCAGCAGCCCAAGCAATGACTACAATGAGCAGTTCTTC. The J gene is TRBJ2-1, the V gene TRBV5-4, with unresolved D. V lost 4 bases, J lost 3 bases, and 11 bases lay in between. In germline, CDR1 is SGHNT, CDR2 YYREEE (reference sequence). This CDR3 has 14 residues. The full variable domain, rest sourced from reference TRBV5-4 and TRBJ2-1, is ETGVTQSPTHLIKTRGQQVTLRCSSQSGHNTVSWYQQALGQGPQFIFQYYREEENGRGNFPPRFSGLQFPNYSSELNVNALELDDSALYLCASSPSNDYNEQFFGPGTRLTVL.